A selection of T cell receptor beta chains follows, all from one sample in a study of T cell repertoires in cytomegalovirus infection. These receptors' antigens are unknown. Each CDR3 protein gets one entry after TCRdb re-called the reads with MiXCR. The table has about 570,000 distinct CDR3 sequences, 40% seen once. The material was cultured PBMCs, obtained from culture after CMV antigen stimulation. The receptors were gathered from a human donor in good health (CMV status not recorded). Some clones in this sample may be carry-over from other donors' samples. Both conserved end residues are part of each CDR3. The order of the fields is J gene, CDR3 length, clone size, D gene, V gene, CDR3 protein, CDR3 DNA. D genes are given only for firm matches. Size values are once, few and many counts, or a class for expanded clones, and some rows have none.

TRBJ2-7 14 few NA TRBV4-2 CASSQENRAYEQYF TGTGCCAGCAGCCAAGAAAACAGGGCCTACGAGCAGTACTTC
TRBJ1-1 15 NA NA TRBV4-1 CASSQAGVGFHEAFF TGCGCCAGCAGCCAAGCCGGCGTGGGGTTTCATGAAGCTTTCTTT
TRBJ1-1 12 NA NA TRBV24-1 CATSDVGTEAFF TGTGCCACCAGTGATGTCGGAACTGAAGCTTTCTTT
TRBJ2-2 14 NA NA TRBV2 CASSLAPHTGELFF TGTGCCAGCAGTCTGGCGCCCCACACCGGGGAGCTGTTTTTT
TRBJ2-7 13 many NA TRBV7-2 CASSFGGRDEQYF TGTGCCAGCAGCTTTGGGGGGCGCGACGAGCAGTACTTC
TRBJ2-7 16 NA TRBD2 TRBV12-3/TRBV12-4 CASSPTIAGEAYEQYF TGTGCCAGCAGTCCCACCATAGCGGGCGAAGCCTACGAGCAGTACTTC
TRBJ1-6 17 few NA TRBV7-2 CASSLALVESYNSPLHF TGTGCCAGCAGCTTAGCGCTAGTTGAGTCCTATAATTCACCCCTCCACTTT
TRBJ2-1 18 NA TRBD2 TRBV12-3/TRBV12-4 CASSSWTSGGISYNEQFF TGTGCCAGCAGTTCTTGGACTAGCGGGGGAATCTCCTACAATGAGCAGTTCTTC
TRBJ2-3 15 few NA TRBV7-2 CASSNGGIYTDTQYF TGTGCCAGCAGTAACGGTGGAATATACACAGATACGCAGTATTTT
TRBJ1-2 18 NA TRBD1 TRBV12-5 CASGLVPRQGRNNYGYTF TGTGCTAGTGGTTTGGTACCCCGACAGGGCCGAAATAACTATGGCTACACCTTC
TRBJ2-3 15 many NA TRBV7-2 CASSLDRAHTDTQYF TGTGCCAGCAGCTTGGACAGAGCCCACACAGATACGCAGTATTTT
TRBJ2-2 20 NA NA TRBV5-5 CASSHPRDDSRGANTGELFF TGTGCCAGCAGCCACCCGCGGGATGACTCTCGTGGGGCGAACACCGGGGAGCTGTTTTTT
TRBJ1-1 12 NA NA TRBV7-6 CASTFSGGEAFF TGTGCCAGCACCTTTTCCGGGGGTGAAGCTTTCTTT
TRBJ1-5 13 NA NA TRBV20-1 CSASDQANQPQHF TGCAGTGCTAGTGATCAGGCAAATCAGCCCCAGCATTTT
TRBJ1-3 14 NA NA TRBV7-6 CASLKGHSGNTIYF TGTGCCAGCCTTAAGGGCCACTCTGGAAACACCATATATTTT
TRBJ2-1 15 NA NA TRBV10-3 CAISEIAQTYNEQFF TGTGCCATCAGTGAAATAGCCCAGACCTACAATGAGCAGTTCTTC
TRBJ2-3 13 few NA TRBV2 CASSERGVDTQYF TGTGCCAGCAGTGAAAGGGGGGTTGATACGCAGTATTTT
TRBJ2-7 14 few TRBD2 TRBV3-1 CASSQPGLANEQYF TGTGCCAGCAGCCAACCGGGACTAGCGAACGAGCAGTACTTC
TRBJ2-7 15 NA TRBD2 TRBV6-2/TRBV6-3 CASSKPGLAAYEQYF TGTGCCAGCAGTAAGCCGGGACTAGCGGCCTACGAGCAGTACTTC
TRBJ1-1 14 NA NA TRBV4-1 CASSQGQWDTEAFF TGCGCCAGCAGCCAAGGGCAGTGGGACACTGAAGCTTTCTTT
TRBJ2-5 13 few NA TRBV7-6 CASSIASQETQYF TGTGCCAGCTCAATAGCGTCCCAAGAGACCCAGTACTTC